These 11 T cell receptor beta chains share one sample of origin, sequenced in a study of blood T cell repertoires in COVID-19. TCRdb's table, derived via immunoSEQ multiplex PCR, lists solely in-frame clones and lacks some. The sample lists more than 150,000 clones, around nine tenths occurring once. The sample comprised peripheral blood. The receptors here all came from a woman aged 65 to 85 with COVID-19, enrolled during active disease.

The chain employs TRBV6-2 or TRBV6-3 and TRBJ2-1, with 7 positions matching TRBD2. The CDR3 spans 16 residues. V was pared by 2 bases and J by 5 bases, with 9 bases of the junction left unmatched. Germline CDR1 MNHEY, CDR2 SVGEGT. The CDR3 here is CASSYPIRTRDNEQFF. CDR3 DNA: TGTGCCAGCAGTTACCCTATAAGGACTAGAGACAATGAGCAGTTCTTC.

The chain uses TRBV19 and TRBJ2-3; D not resolved. CDR1 and CDR2 (germline): LNHDA, SQIVND (reference sequence). V lost 4 bases and J 0 bases, leaving 11 bases between the germline ends. This CDR3 is 15 amino acids long. The CDR3 DNA follows: TGTGCCAGTAGTAAGTTACCAACTAGCACAGATACGCAGTATTTT. Translating gives CASSKLPTSTDTQYF.

This sequence joins TRBV6-5 and TRBJ1-5; 7 bases agree with TRBD1. This CDR3 spans 15 amino acids. CDR1 and CDR2 from the germline V gene are MNHEY and SVGAGI. Trimming at V came to 6 bases and at J to 9 bases, leaving 14 bases not matched to a gene. The CDR3 is CASSPGTAAGRPQHF. The CDR3 region has the DNA TGTGCCAGCAGCCCCGGGACAGCCGCCGGCCGGCCCCAGCATTTT.

This sequence joins TRBV28 and TRBJ1-1; D perhaps matches TRBD1 (5 bases). V shed 6 bases and J shed 0 bases, with 17 bases lying between them. Germline CDR1 reads MDHEN; CDR2 reads SYDVKM. This CDR3 is built from 16 residues. For the CDR3, the DNA is TGTGCCAGCAGCCCGGACATTGGAGGGATGAACACTGAAGCTTTCTTT. Its protein product is CASSPDIGGMNTEAFF.

Only one count was recorded for this clone. V usage is TRBV2 and J usage is TRBJ2-2, with 8 bases aligning to TRBD1. The CDR3 sequence is 15 residues long. V trimming: 4 bases; J trimming: 6 bases; junction bases outside the gene matches: 7. Looked up from germline, CDR1 is SNHLY and CDR2 is FYNNEI. The CDR3 region is CASSVTQGASGELFF. The CDR3 DNA reads TGTGCCAGCAGTGTAACGCAGGGGGCATCCGGGGAGCTGTTTTTT. The variable domain in full, with the rest retrieved from reference TRBV2 and TRBJ2-2, is EPEVTQTPSHQVTQMGQEVILRCVPISNHLYFYWYRQILGQKVEFLVSFYNNEISEKSEIFDDQFSVERPDGSNFTLKIRSTKLEDSAMYFCASSVTQGASGELFFGEGSRLTVL.

The CDR3 DNA is TGTGCCAGCAGCCAAGTGAGACTGGCGAACACCGGGGAGCTGTTTTTT. This gives the protein CASSQVRLANTGELFF. The J gene is TRBJ2-2, the V gene TRBV14, with no clear D. Trimming pared 1 base from V and 0 bases from J, leaving 9 bases between. This CDR3 has 16 residues. CDR1 and CDR2 (germline): SGHDN, FVKESK.

The chain uses TRBV25-1 and TRBJ1-5; TRBD1 is a possible D gene (5 bases). Trimming took off 7 bases at V and 2 bases at J, with 18 bases between the two ends. The germline CDR1 and CDR2 sequences are MGHDK and SYGVNS. This CDR3 is built from 16 residues. In nucleotides, the CDR3 is TGTGCCAGCATAGGGGCAGGCCAGCCCGGCAATCAGCCCCAGCATTTT. Its translation: CASIGAGQPGNQPQHF. The full variable domain, with the rest looked up from reference TRBV25-1 and TRBJ1-5, is EADIYQTPRYLVIGTGKKITLECSQTMGHDKMYWYQQDPGMELHLIHYSYGVNSTEKGDLSSESTVSRIRTEHFPLTLESARPSHTSQYLCASIGAGQPGNQPQHFGDGTRLSIL.

J is TRBJ2-7 and V is TRBV4-3, with a weak D call TRBD1 (6 bases). The CDR3 extends over 15 amino acids. Germline CDR1 LGHNA, CDR2 YSLEER. V was pared by 1 base and J by 4 bases, with 14 bases between. The CDR3 nucleotides are TGCGCCAGCAGCCAAGCTCGGGACACTCTGTACGAGCAGTACTTC. Encoded protein: CASSQARDTLYEQYF.

V is TRBV28 and J is TRBJ2-7, with a weak D call TRBD1 (6 bases). V was trimmed by 5 bases and J by 5 bases, leaving 10 bases between them. This CDR3 contains 12 residues. CDR1 and CDR2 (germline): MDHEN, SYDVKM. The CDR3 DNA sequence: TGTGCCAGCAGTCGACAGGACGACGAGCAGTACTTC. Protein product: CASSRQDDEQYF. The variable domain in full, with the rest retrieved from reference TRBV28 and TRBJ2-7, is DVKVTQSSRYLVKRTGEKVFLECVQDMDHENMFWYRQDPGLGLRLIYFSYDVKMKEKGDIPEGYSVSREKKERFSLILESASTNQTSMYLCASSRQDDEQYFGPGTRLTVT.

The V call is TRBV28, the J call TRBJ2-1; 8 bases line up with TRBD2. Germline CDR1 MDHEN, CDR2 SYDVKM. With 8 bases clipped from V and 5 bases from J, the junction kept 5 bases outside the gene matches. This CDR3 has 13 amino acids. DNA of the CDR3: TGTGCCAGCCTACTAGCGGCCCACAATGAGCAGTTCTTC. Translation gives CASLLAAHNEQFF.

The table lists this clone with a few counts. The V call is TRBV7-3, the J call TRBJ2-7; D ambiguous. Germline V gene data show CDR1 as SGHTA and CDR2 as FQGTGA. This CDR3 spans 13 amino acids. Trimming removed 5 bases from V and 6 bases from J, with 14 bases in between. The CDR3 DNA reads as TGTGCCAGCAGCATTACCGAGCGTCTCGAGCAGTACTTC. It yields the protein CASSITERLEQYF. Variable domain in full (rest from reference TRBV7-3 and TRBJ2-7): GAGVSQTPSNKVTEKGKYVELRCDPISGHTALYWYRQSLGQGPEFLIYFQGTGAADDSGLPNDRFFAVRPEGSVSTLKIQRTERGDSAVYLCASSITERLEQYFGPGTRLTVT.